This entry concerns a single TCR beta chain. What it binds is not known. The sample is drawn from a study of T cells in Graves' hyperthyroidism and ophthalmopathy. Whole-study results and caveats: For ophthalmopathy, model prediction preceded onset by a median 6.5 months.

Amplified TCR beta CDR3 regions derived from RNA transcripts. Carried out on the TCR CDR3, a first-round RT-PCR used the HTBI primer set. In TCRdb, the multiplex PCR reads were re-called with MiXCR into one record per CDR3 protein. Found here are about half a million distinct CDR3 sequences, about 20% of them singletons; the top ten hold about 45%. This clonotype was obtained from a man aged 35-49 years with Graves' ophthalmopathy. Sequenced sample: blood.

The CDR3 DNA follows: TGTGCCAGCAGCCCGGAGGGCCGGGACAATGAGCAGTTCTTC. This sequence encodes CASSPEGRDNEQFF. The chain carries TRBV7-3 and TRBJ2-1; TRBD2 might be the D (6 bases). Between the trimmed V and J ends, which lost 5 bases and 5 bases, there was a span of 13 bases. This CDR3 is built from 14 residues. Germline CDR1 is SGHTA and CDR2 is FQGTGA.